The sequence of this T cell receptor beta chain was determined in a study of blood T cell repertoires in COVID-19. Study-wide context: From the United States, Italy and Spain came samples of acute and convalescent COVID-19. In each case, the material was cDNA or gDNA derived from T cells, B-cell-depleted T cells, or PBMCs.

As handled by the study authors: Amplifying reference gene primers gave estimates of nucleated cell counts. The method was immunoSEQ multiplex PCR; TCRdb's version includes in-frame clones alone and lacks a portion of them. The V and J calls and the clone size are those of that table, but D and trimming were determined from the DNA. The sample holds 55,000 to 75,000 clones; about 81% are singletons and the top ten take roughly 14%. The CDR3 consists of 13 residues. The V and J ends lost 4 bases and 3 bases respectively, with 10 bases between them. The germline V gene has CDR1 LNHDA and CDR2 SQIVND (reference sequence).

V is TRBV19 and J is TRBJ2-7; D is perhaps TRBD1 (6 bases). The TCR originated in an elderly man with acute or convalescent COVID-19. Sequencing was carried out using peripheral blood. CDR3 in amino acids: CASSNVRGYEQYF. CDR3 bases: TGTGCCAGTAGTAACGTCAGGGGCTACGAGCAGTACTTC.